This T cell receptor beta chain was identified in a study of blood T cells in healthy people across ages. With regard to this clonotype: Its antigen is currently unknown.

General study findings and limits: The recorded TCR beta diversity per million T cells decreased in a roughly linear manner with age.

Germline CDR1 and CDR2: SNHLY and FYNNEI. Losses at the gene ends were 3 bases for V and 7 bases for J; bases not matched to a gene: 9. CDR3 length: 15 amino acids. The study isolated at least 7 million PBMCs from each sample. Combining a sample-barcoded 5' primer with a J-beta primer mix, a second PCR ran for about 6 to 11 cycles. From the 5' RACE reads, TCRdb called clonotypes with MiXCR, one entry per CDR3 protein. The top ten hold about 4% of the sample, which has approximately 1.5 million distinct CDR3 sequences, 35% to 45% seen once. Sequenced input: blood. The receptor's source is a woman aged 18-29 years in good health. V is TRBV2 and J is TRBJ2-1; the match to TRBD2 covers 7 bases. CDR3 sequence reads: CASSEKWEGLNEQFF. The CDR3 DNA reads TGTGCCAGCAGTGAGAAGTGGGAGGGCCTGAATGAGCAGTTCTTC.